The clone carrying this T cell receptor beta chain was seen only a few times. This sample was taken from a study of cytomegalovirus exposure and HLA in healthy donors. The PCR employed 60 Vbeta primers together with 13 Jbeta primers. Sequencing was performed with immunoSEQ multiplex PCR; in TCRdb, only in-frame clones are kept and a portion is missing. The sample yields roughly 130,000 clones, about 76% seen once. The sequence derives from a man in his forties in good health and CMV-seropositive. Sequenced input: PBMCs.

CDR3 DNA sequence: TGTGCCAGCAGCTTAGAGCCGACAGGGGTAGGAAACACCATATATTTT. Translating it yields CASSLEPTGVGNTIYF. The chain links TRBV7-6 to TRBJ1-3, with TRBD1 identical over 8 bases. CDR1 SGHVS and CDR2 FNYEAQ come from the germline V gene. Germline trimming cut 1 base from V and 4 bases from J; bases unmatched to any gene: 6. CDR3 size: 16 residues.